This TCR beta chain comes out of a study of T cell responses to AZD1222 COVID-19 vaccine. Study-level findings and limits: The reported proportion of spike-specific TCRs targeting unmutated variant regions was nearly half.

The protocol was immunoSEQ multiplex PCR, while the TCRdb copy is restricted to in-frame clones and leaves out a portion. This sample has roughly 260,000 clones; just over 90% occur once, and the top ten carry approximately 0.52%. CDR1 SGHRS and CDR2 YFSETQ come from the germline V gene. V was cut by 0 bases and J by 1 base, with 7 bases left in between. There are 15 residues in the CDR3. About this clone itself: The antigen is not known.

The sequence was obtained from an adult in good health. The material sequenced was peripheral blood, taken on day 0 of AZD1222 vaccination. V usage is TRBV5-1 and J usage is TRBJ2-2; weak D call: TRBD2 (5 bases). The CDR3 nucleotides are TGCGCCAGCAGCTTGGACGGGGTGAACACCGGGGAGCTGTTTTTT. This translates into CASSLDGVNTGELFF. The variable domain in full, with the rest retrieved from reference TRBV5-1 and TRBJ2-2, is KAGVTQTPRYLIKTRGQQVTLSCSPISGHRSVSWYQQTPGQGLQFLFEYFSETQRNKGNFPGRFSGRQFSNSRSEMNVSTLELGDSALYLCASSLDGVNTGELFFGEGSRLTVL.